One and the same sample provided the 11 T cell receptor beta chains below, sequenced in a study of CD8 T cells in ankylosing spondylitis. Findings of the study overall: Blood of patients with ankylosing spondylitis appeared to be characterized by a TCR beta motif of eight highly homologous variants.

TCRdb recomputed calls from the 5' RACE reads with MiXCR, one row per CDR3 protein. There are over 400,000 distinct CDR3 sequences in the sample; roughly 26% occur only once, and 0.85% to 1% lies in the top ten. Their specific antigens are unknown. Sequences were obtained from blood, either unsorted or a sorted T cell fraction (not recorded which). All receptors derive from a male donor with ankylosing spondylitis.

This chain joins TRBV7-2 and TRBJ2-5; D may be TRBD2 (5 bases). V was clipped by 2 bases and J by 1 base, with 11 bases between them. CDR1 is SGHTA and CDR2 is FQGNSA in the germline V gene. This CDR3 is 15 amino acids long. The CDR3 DNA follows: TGTGCCAGCAGCTTATTCGGACTCTTCCAAGAGACCCAGTACTTC. Translated: CASSLFGLFQETQYF. The entire variable domain, with the rest obtained from reference TRBV7-2 and TRBJ2-5, is as follows: GAGVSQSPSNKVTEKGKDVELRCDPISGHTALYWYRQSLGQGLEFLIYFQGNSAPDKSGLPSDRFSAERTGGSVSTLTIQRTQQEDSAVYLCASSLFGLFQETQYFGPGTRLLVL.

The sample holds a few counts of this clonotype. The chain carries TRBV3-1 and TRBJ1-2; D is undetermined. CDR1 and CDR2 (germline): LGHDT, YNNKEL (reference sequence). V dropped 3 bases and J dropped 2 bases, with 13 bases sitting between them. The CDR3 covers 15 residues. In nucleotides, the CDR3 is TGTGCCAGCAGCCATAAGAGGGTCTTCAACTATGGCTACACCTTC. It yields the protein CASSHKRVFNYGYTF.

This clonotype has just a few counts. This sequence joins TRBV20-1 and TRBJ2-1; TRBD1 matches 9 bases. Trimming took 6 bases from V and 8 from J; bases not matched to a gene: 5. Germline V gene sequence: CDR1 DFQATT, CDR2 SNEGSKA (reference sequence). The CDR3 is 12 amino acids. The CDR3 region is CSASGTGYEQFF. Here the CDR3 DNA reads TGCAGTGCATCAGGGACAGGGTATGAGCAGTTCTTC.

This clonotype was seen only a few times. The chain combines TRBV5-1 with TRBJ2-3, with 12 bases lining up with TRBD2. The CDR3 is made up of 16 amino acids. Germline V gene sequence: CDR1 SGHRS, CDR2 YFSETQ. The ends lost 4 bases at V and 2 bases at J; junction bases unmatched: 5. CDR3 bases: TGCGCCAGCAGCCCCGGACTAGCGGGGTACACAGATACGCAGTATTTT. Protein: CASSPGLAGYTDTQYF. Using reference TRBV5-1 and TRBJ2-3 for the parts outside the CDR3, the full variable domain is KAGVTQTPRYLIKTRGQQVTLSCSPISGHRSVSWYQQTPGQGLQFLFEYFSETQRNKGNFPGRFSGRQFSNSRSEMNVSTLELGDSALYLCASSPGLAGYTDTQYFGPGTRLTVL.

CDR3 nucleotide sequence: TGTGCCACCAGTCCGAGACGGTTGGCAGGCAATGAGCAGTTCTTC. Translated: CATSPRRLAGNEQFF. This chain joins TRBV15 and TRBJ2-1, with D unresolved. There are 15 residues in the CDR3. Germline V gene sequence: CDR1 LNHNV, CDR2 YYDKDF (reference sequence). Deletions cut 6 bases from V and 6 bases from J, with 18 bases between.

This sequence joins TRBV5-1 and TRBJ2-5; 8 nucleotides line up with TRBD2. The length of the CDR3 is 14 residues. The V segment lost 3 bases and the J segment 5 bases; nucleotides outside the gene matches: 6. From germline, CDR1 is SGHRS and CDR2 YFSETQ. The CDR3 sequence is CASSSQSGGETQYF. DNA of the CDR3: TGCGCCAGCAGCTCCCAGTCGGGGGGGGAGACCCAGTACTTC.

This clonotype was recorded a few times. The chain has TRBV5-1 and TRBJ2-5; the D gene could be TRBD1 or TRBD2 (5 bases each). The germline V and J ends were trimmed by 4 bases and 5 bases, with 21 bases remaining between them. This CDR3 is built from 16 residues. Germline lookup yields CDR1 SGHRS and CDR2 YFSETQ. The CDR3 loop is CASSPLPGGKEETQYF. For the CDR3, the DNA is TGCGCCAGCAGCCCCCTCCCTGGGGGTAAGGAGGAGACCCAGTACTTC. The complete variable domain, with remaining parts taken from reference TRBV5-1 and TRBJ2-5, reads KAGVTQTPRYLIKTRGQQVTLSCSPISGHRSVSWYQQTPGQGLQFLFEYFSETQRNKGNFPGRFSGRQFSNSRSEMNVSTLELGDSALYLCASSPLPGGKEETQYFGPGTRLLVL.

The chain is built from TRBV7-9 and TRBJ1-4; no clear D gene. The CDR3 is 15 amino acids. Germline loops: CDR1 SEHNR, CDR2 FQNEAQ (reference sequence). Trimming shortened V by 4 bases and J by 4 bases, and 13 bases separated the two germline ends. The CDR3 loop is CASSYSGHYNEKLFF. DNA for the CDR3: TGTGCCAGCAGCTACAGCGGGCACTATAATGAAAAACTGTTTTTT.

The chain is built from TRBV30 and TRBJ1-5; tentative D call: TRBD1 (6 bases). Germline assignment: CDR1 GTSNPN and CDR2 SVGIG (reference sequence). The CDR3 sequence is 14 residues long. V was cut by 4 bases and J by 2 bases, with 12 bases left in between. Here the CDR3 reads CAWNTGSRNQPQHF. CDR3 nucleotides: TGTGCCTGGAATACAGGGTCCCGCAATCAGCCCCAGCATTTT.

This clonotype was seen many times. The genes are TRBV12-3 or TRBV12-4 and TRBJ2-5; D call uncertain. Between the trimmed V and J ends, which lost 6 bases and 3 bases, there was a span of 8 bases. The CDR3 is 12 residues long. CDR3 sequence (DNA): TGTGCCAGCAGCTTAAGGAAAGAGACCCAGTACTTC. Its protein product is CASSLRKETQYF.

This clonotype was detected only a few times. The CDR3 reads CASSGWRDGYTF. The DNA of the CDR3 is TGTGCCAGCAGTGGATGGAGGGACGGCTACACCTTC. The genes are TRBV6-1 and TRBJ1-2; D is perhaps TRBD1 (5 bases). The CDR3 runs 12 residues. Germline CDR1 reads MNHNS; CDR2 reads SASEGT. Trimming left V 4 bases short and J 8 bases short, with 11 bases between.